This TCR beta chain was captured in a study of regulatory T cells in long-lasting Graves disease. General observations from the study: TRBV28, TRBJ1-2 and TRBJ2-5 emerged as the favored segments in persistent disease. The small sample size may have reduced accuracy. A greater number of public clonotypes (approximately 2,500) was shared by persistent patients than by new patients (approximately 1,000).

Time point defined: newly diagnosed GD, antithyroid drugs for less than 3 months. With RNA extracted from PBMCs as input, the TCR library was made. In germline, CDR1 is MNHEY, CDR2 SVGEGT. J was trimmed by 10 bases and V by 4 bases; bases with no gene match: 12. The CDR3 length is 16 residues. TCR beta libraries were built with iRepertoire HTBI primers and Arm-PCR of CDR3 regions. TCRdb processed the multiplex PCR reads anew with MiXCR; each CDR3 protein has one entry. This table holds a few hundred thousand distinct CDR3 sequences, 10% to 15% found once. Worth noting for this clonotype: No antigen is known for it.

This sample also belongs to another study, concerning T cells in Graves' hyperthyroidism and ophthalmopathy. This second study notes: HTBI primers drove first-round RT-PCR of the TCR CDR3.

This chain joins TRBV6-2 or TRBV6-3 and TRBJ2-1; the match to TRBD2 covers 11 bases. The sequencing here drew on peripheral blood mononuclear cells (PBMCs), taken at new diagnosis, from a patient treated with antithyroid drugs. The TCR comes from a woman between 18 and 29 years old with Graves disease. CDR3 protein: CASSSTSGSLYHEQFF. The CDR3 DNA reads as TGTGCCAGCAGTTCCACTAGCGGGAGTCTGTACCACGAGCAGTTCTTC.